These 17 T cell receptor beta chains came from one sample sequenced in a study of regulatory T cells in long-lasting Graves disease. Assembly of TCR beta libraries relied on iRepertoire HTBI primers together with Arm-PCR of CDR3 regions. TCRdb analysed the multiplex PCR reads with MiXCR anew, one entry per CDR3 protein. The data show roughly 220,000 distinct CDR3 sequences, approximately 20% seen once. Stated time point: newly diagnosed GD, antithyroid drugs for less than 3 months. Researchers made the TCR library from RNA that was extracted from PBMCs. The starting material was peripheral blood mononuclear cells (PBMCs), obtained at new diagnosis, from a patient treated with antithyroid drugs. These receptors all stem from a female donor with Graves disease.

The rearrangement uses TRBV7-9 and TRBJ2-3; D gene ambiguous. V lost 8 bases to trimming and J lost 1 base, with 10 bases between them. CDR1 is SEHNR and CDR2 is FQNEAQ in the germline V gene (reference sequence). The CDR3 contains 13 residues. The chain's CDR3 is CASYLWGTDTQYF. CDR3 coding DNA: TGTGCCAGCTACCTGTGGGGCACAGATACGCAGTATTTT.

This clonotype appeared a few times. The chain uses TRBV13 and TRBJ2-7; 8 bases are shared with TRBD2. CDR3 length: 15 amino acids. Trimming took 8 bases from V and 0 from J; bases not matched to a gene: 9. Germline-derived CDR1 and CDR2 are PRHDT and FYEKMQ (reference sequence). In nucleotides, the CDR3 is TGTGCCAGCGCCCCAATCGGGACTAGCTCCTACGAGCAGTACTTC. It is translated as CASAPIGTSSYEQYF.

This clonotype was recorded at least ten times. The chain joins TRBV7-8 to TRBJ1-5; 8 bases map to TRBD1. There are 15 residues in the CDR3. With 5 bases clipped from V and 7 bases from J, the junction kept 10 bases outside the gene matches. Germline CDR1 SGHVS, CDR2 FQNEAQ. CDR3 in DNA: TGTGCCAGCAGCGCACGGACAGGGAGGGAGCAGCCCCAGCATTTT. It encodes CASSARTGREQPQHF.

This chain uses TRBV7-2 with TRBJ2-2; TRBD2 aligns across 8 bases. Germline V CDR1 and CDR2: SGHTA, FQGNSA. The CDR3 contains 15 residues. V lost 1 base, J lost 6 bases, and 4 bases stayed unmatched. CDR3 bases: TGTGCCAGCAGCTTAGAAGGCGGGAGGTCCGGGGAGCTGTTTTTT. Protein product: CASSLEGGRSGELFF.

This clonotype was detected ten times or more. This rearrangement joins TRBV28 to TRBJ2-2; unclear D gene. Trimming removed 3 bases at V and 3 bases at J, with 8 bases between. The CDR3 is 14 residues long. CDR1 MDHEN and CDR2 SYDVKM come from the germline V gene. This CDR3 is CASSFAPYTGELFF. As DNA, the CDR3 is TGTGCCAGCAGTTTTGCCCCTTACACCGGGGAGCTGTTTTTT.

About this clonotype itself: This may stem from a read error, because a much larger clone lies one nucleotide away. The genes are TRBV7-2 and TRBJ2-1, with D perhaps matching TRBD2 (5 bases). V was cut by 5 bases and J by 0 bases, with 14 bases left in between. The CDR3 runs to 16 residues. Germline CDR1 SGHTA, CDR2 FQGNSA. CDR3 in amino acids: CASSPGPSRSYNEQFF. The CDR3 nucleotides are TGTGCCAGCAGCCCCGGGCCTAGCCGCTCCTACAATGAGCAGTTCTTC.

Comment on this clonotype: A far larger clone lies a single base away; this is likely a read error. This sequence joins TRBV7-9 and TRBJ2-1, with 7 bases aligning to TRBD1. Near its end, the DNA agrees better with TRBJ2-7, so the J call may be wrong. This CDR3 spans 12 amino acids. The germline V gene encodes CDR1 SEHNR and CDR2 FQNEAQ (reference sequence). CDR3 residues: CASSTTGDEQYF. CDR3 DNA: TGTGCCAGCAGCACCACAGGGGATGAGCAGTACTTC.

This clonotype was seen repeatedly, ten times or more. The chain has TRBV28 and TRBJ1-1; D ambiguous. From germline, CDR1 is MDHEN and CDR2 SYDVKM. This CDR3 is built from 15 residues. Trimming removed 7 bases from V and 0 bases from J, with 15 bases in between. CDR3 amino acids: CASTTIRHLNTEAFF. Written as DNA, the CDR3 is TGTGCCAGCACCACCATCCGACATTTGAACACTGAAGCTTTCTTT.

The V call is TRBV19, the J call TRBJ1-3; D is undetermined. Germline V gene data show CDR1 as LNHDA and CDR2 as SQIVND (reference sequence). V dropped 3 bases and J dropped 4 bases, with 4 bases sitting between them. The CDR3 runs 12 residues. CDR3 nucleotides: TGTGCCAGTAGTATGTCCGGAAACACCATATATTTT. Translated: CASSMSGNTIYF.

The chain uses TRBV20-1 and TRBJ1-2; 7 bases line up with TRBD1. The germline CDR1 and CDR2 sequences are DFQATT and SNEGSKA (reference sequence). The CDR3 runs to 13 residues. Trimming cost V 5 bases and J 7 bases; bases outside gene matches: 10. The CDR3 DNA reads TGCAGTGCTCTCTACAGGGGTGGTAGTGGCTACACCTTC. This translates into CSALYRGGSGYTF.

This clonotype appeared many times. This rearrangement joins TRBV7-2 to TRBJ2-3; D is undetermined. Trimming removed 2 bases from V and 0 bases from J, with 9 bases in between. CDR1 is SGHTA, CDR2 FQGNSA, per germline. The CDR3 is made up of 15 amino acids. DNA of the CDR3: TGTGCCAGCAGCTTAATGGGTAGTAGCACAGATACGCAGTATTTT. It is translated as CASSLMGSSTDTQYF.

This clonotype was found many times. The gene calls are TRBV7-9 and TRBJ2-1, with D unclear. The CDR3 length is 12 residues. CDR1 is SEHNR, CDR2 FQNEAQ, per germline (reference sequence). V gave up 5 bases and J gave up 8 bases, with 10 bases separating them. CDR3: CASSVHWDEQFF. As DNA, the CDR3 is TGTGCCAGCAGCGTTCACTGGGATGAGCAGTTCTTC.

The table lists this clonotype with many counts. The chain joins TRBV11-2 to TRBJ2-5, with a possible D match to TRBD2 (7 bases). The CDR3 totals 12 residues. Germline CDR1 is SGHAT and CDR2 is FQNNGV. Trimming shortened V by 7 bases and J by 7 bases, and 13 bases separated the two germline ends. The CDR3 here is CASNKRGGTQYF. For the CDR3, the DNA is TGTGCCAGCAACAAAAGGGGGGGGACCCAGTACTTC.

This clonotype was seen more than once but under ten times. A much larger clone differs by one base, so this may be a read error. J is TRBJ1-3 and V is TRBV2, with D maybe TRBD1 (6 bases). Trimming removed 11 bases from V and 4 bases from J, with 18 bases in between. The CDR3 totals 14 residues. Germline CDR1 and CDR2: SNHLY and FYNNEI. The CDR3 DNA reads TGTGCCGGCTTGGGCTACAGGGAGGGAAACACCATATATTTT. Protein: CAGLGYREGNTIYF.

This clonotype was recorded many times. J is TRBJ1-5 and V is TRBV20-1; unclear D gene. The CDR3 covers 15 residues. The germline gives CDR1 DFQATT, CDR2 SNEGSKA (reference sequence). V lost 3 bases to trimming and J lost 5 bases, with 17 bases between them. CDR3 in amino acids: CSASRAIAAHQPQHF. The CDR3 bases are TGCAGTGCTAGTAGGGCGATTGCGGCACATCAGCCCCAGCATTTT.

The chain combines TRBV7-9 with TRBJ2-2; 8 nucleotides align to TRBD2. The germline V gene encodes CDR1 SEHNR and CDR2 FQNEAQ (reference sequence). V was clipped by 10 bases and J by 1 base; unmatched bases: 8. The CDR3 has 15 residues. CDR3 nucleotides: TGTGCCACCCAGTCCAGCGGGAGGAACACCGGGGAGCTGTTTTTT. It is translated as CATQSSGRNTGELFF.

This clonotype was detected ten times or more. J is TRBJ2-7 and V is TRBV20-1; TRBD2 matches 9 bases. V was clipped by 0 bases and J by 6 bases; unmatched bases: 9. The CDR3 has 15 amino acids. Germline V gene sequence: CDR1 DFQATT, CDR2 SNEGSKA (reference sequence). The CDR3 spells CSARDLNSGSGEQYF. Here the CDR3 DNA reads TGCAGTGCTAGAGATCTGAATAGCGGGAGTGGCGAGCAGTACTTC.